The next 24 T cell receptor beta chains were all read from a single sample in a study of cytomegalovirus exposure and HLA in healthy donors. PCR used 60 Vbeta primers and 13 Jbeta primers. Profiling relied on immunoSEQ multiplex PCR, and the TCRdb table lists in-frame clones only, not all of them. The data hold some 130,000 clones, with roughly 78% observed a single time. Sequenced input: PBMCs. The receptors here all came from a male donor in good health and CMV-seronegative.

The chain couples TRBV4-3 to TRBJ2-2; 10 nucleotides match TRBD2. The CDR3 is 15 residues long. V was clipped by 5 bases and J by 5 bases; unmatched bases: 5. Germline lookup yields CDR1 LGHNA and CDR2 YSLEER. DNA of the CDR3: TGCGCCAGCAGCGCCCGGACTAGCGGAACCGGGGAGCTGTTTTTT. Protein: CASSARTSGTGELFF.

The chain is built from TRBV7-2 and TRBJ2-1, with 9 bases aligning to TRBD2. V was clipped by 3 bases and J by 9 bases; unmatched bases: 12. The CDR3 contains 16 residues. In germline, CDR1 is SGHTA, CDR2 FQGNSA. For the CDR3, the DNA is TGTGCCAGCAGCTTCCGGAGGGGCGGGGGGGCCGGTGAGCAGTTCTTC. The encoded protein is CASSFRRGGGAGEQFF. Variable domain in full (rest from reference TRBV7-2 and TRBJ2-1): GAGVSQSPSNKVTEKGKDVELRCDPISGHTALYWYRQSLGQGLEFLIYFQGNSAPDKSGLPSDRFSAERTGGSVSTLTIQRTQQEDSAVYLCASSFRRGGGAGEQFFGPGTRLTVL.

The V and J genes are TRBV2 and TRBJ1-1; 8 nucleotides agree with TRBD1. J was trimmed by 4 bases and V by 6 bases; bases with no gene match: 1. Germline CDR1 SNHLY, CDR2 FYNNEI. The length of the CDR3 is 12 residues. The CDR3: CASRDRATEAFF. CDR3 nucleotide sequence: TGTGCCAGCAGGGACAGGGCCACTGAAGCTTTCTTT.

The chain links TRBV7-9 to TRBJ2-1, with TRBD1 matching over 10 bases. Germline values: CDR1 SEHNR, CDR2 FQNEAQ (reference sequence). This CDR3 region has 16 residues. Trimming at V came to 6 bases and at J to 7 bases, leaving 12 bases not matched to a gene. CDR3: CASRGGRQGAWNEQFF. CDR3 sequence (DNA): TGTGCCAGCAGGGGTGGGAGACAGGGGGCTTGGAATGAGCAGTTCTTC.

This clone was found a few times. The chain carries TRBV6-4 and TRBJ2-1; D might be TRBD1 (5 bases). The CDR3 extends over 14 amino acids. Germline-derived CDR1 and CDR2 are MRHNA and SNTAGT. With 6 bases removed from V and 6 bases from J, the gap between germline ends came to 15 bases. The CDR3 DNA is TGTGCCAGCAGCCCCAGGGCCGAGACCAATGAGCAGTTCTTC. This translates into CASSPRAETNEQFF.

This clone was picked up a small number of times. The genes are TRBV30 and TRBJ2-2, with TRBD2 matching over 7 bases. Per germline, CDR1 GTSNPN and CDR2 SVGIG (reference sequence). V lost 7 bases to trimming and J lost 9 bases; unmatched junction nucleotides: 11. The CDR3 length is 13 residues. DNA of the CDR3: TGTGCCTCGGAGGGACGGGAGGAGCGGGAGCTGTTTTTT. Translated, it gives CASEGREERELFF.

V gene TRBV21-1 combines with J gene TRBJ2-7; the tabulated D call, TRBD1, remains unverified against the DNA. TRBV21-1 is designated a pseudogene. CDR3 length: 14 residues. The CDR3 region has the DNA TGTGCCAGCAGCAATTTCCCGGACAAGTACGAGCAGTACTTC. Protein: CASSNFPDKYEQYF.

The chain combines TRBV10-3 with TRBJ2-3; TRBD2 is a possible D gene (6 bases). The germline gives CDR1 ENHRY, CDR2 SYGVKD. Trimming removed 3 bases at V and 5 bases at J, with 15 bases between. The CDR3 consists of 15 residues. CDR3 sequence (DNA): TGTGCCATCAGTGATGTCGCTAGCGCCCGAGATACGCAGTATTTT. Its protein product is CAISDVASARDTQYF.

This chain's CDR3 is CASSNLPWGTASYEQYF. DNA for the CDR3: TGTGCCAGCAGCAACCTGCCGTGGGGGACAGCCTCCTACGAGCAGTACTTC. The chain couples TRBV27 to TRBJ2-7; 7 bases are shared with TRBD1. This CDR3 spans 17 amino acids. V shed 6 bases and J 0 bases; nucleotides not matched to a gene: 14. Germline loops: CDR1 MNHEY, CDR2 SMNVEV (reference sequence).

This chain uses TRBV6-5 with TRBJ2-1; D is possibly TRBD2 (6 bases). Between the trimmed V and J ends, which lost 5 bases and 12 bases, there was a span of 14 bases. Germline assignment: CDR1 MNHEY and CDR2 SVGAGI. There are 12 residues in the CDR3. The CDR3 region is CASSRGGAGQFF. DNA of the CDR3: TGTGCCAGCAGTAGGGGAGGAGCTGGGCAGTTCTTC.

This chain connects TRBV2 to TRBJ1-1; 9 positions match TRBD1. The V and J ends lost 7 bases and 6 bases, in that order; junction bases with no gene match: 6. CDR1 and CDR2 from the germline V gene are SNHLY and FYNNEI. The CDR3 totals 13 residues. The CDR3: CASTGTGSPEAFF. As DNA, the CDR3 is TGTGCCAGCACCGGGACAGGGAGCCCTGAAGCTTTCTTT.

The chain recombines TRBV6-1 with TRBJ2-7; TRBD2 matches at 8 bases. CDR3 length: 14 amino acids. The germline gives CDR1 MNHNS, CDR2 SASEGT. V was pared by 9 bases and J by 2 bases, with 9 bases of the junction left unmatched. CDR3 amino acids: CASTAAGAPYEQYF. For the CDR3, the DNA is TGTGCCAGTACCGCAGCGGGGGCCCCCTACGAGCAGTACTTC.

The CDR3: CASSLYDTGSYEQYF. The CDR3, as DNA: TGTGCCAGCAGCTTATATGACACTGGGTCCTACGAGCAGTACTTC. This chain links TRBV7-2 with TRBJ2-7; no clear D gene. Trimming took 2 bases from V and 1 from J, leaving 12 bases between them. The CDR3 is made up of 15 amino acids. Germline V gene lookup returns CDR1 SGHTA and CDR2 FQGNSA.

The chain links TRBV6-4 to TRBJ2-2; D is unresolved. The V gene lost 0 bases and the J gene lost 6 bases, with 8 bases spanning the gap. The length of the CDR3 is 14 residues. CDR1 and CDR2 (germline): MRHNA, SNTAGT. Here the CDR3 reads CASSDSIEAGELFF. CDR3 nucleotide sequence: TGTGCCAGCAGTGACTCGATTGAGGCCGGGGAGCTGTTTTTT.

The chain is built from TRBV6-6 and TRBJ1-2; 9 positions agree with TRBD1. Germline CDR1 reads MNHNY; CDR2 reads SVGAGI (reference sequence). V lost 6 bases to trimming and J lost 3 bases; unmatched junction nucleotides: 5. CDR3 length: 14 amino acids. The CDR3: CASRLTGGDYGYTF. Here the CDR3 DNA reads TGTGCCAGCAGGCTGACAGGGGGGGACTATGGCTACACCTTC.

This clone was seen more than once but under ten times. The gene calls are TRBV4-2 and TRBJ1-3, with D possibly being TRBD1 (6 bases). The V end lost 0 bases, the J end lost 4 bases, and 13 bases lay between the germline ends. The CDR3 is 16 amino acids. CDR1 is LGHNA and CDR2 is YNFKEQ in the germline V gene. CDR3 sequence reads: CASSQDGGAGGNTIYF. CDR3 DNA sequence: TGTGCCAGCAGCCAAGATGGGGGGGCGGGGGGAAACACCATATATTTT.

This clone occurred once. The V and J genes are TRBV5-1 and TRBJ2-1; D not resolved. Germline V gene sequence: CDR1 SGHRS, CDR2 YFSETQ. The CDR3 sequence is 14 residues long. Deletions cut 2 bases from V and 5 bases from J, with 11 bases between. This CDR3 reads CASSFAGVDNEQFF. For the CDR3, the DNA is TGCGCCAGCAGCTTTGCAGGTGTCGACAATGAGCAGTTCTTC.

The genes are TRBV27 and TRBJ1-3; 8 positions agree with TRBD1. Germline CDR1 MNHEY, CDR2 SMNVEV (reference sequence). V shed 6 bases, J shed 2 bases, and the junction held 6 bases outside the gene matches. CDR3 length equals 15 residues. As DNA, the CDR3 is TGTGCCAGCAGAGGACAGGGACGAACTGGAAACACCATATATTTT. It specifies CASRGQGRTGNTIYF.

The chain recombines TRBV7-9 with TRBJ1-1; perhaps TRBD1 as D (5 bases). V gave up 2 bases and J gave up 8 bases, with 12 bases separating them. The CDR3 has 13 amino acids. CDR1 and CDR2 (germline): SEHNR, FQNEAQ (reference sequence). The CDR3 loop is CASSLPPGMEAFF. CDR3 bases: TGTGCCAGCAGCTTACCGCCAGGGATGGAAGCTTTCTTT.

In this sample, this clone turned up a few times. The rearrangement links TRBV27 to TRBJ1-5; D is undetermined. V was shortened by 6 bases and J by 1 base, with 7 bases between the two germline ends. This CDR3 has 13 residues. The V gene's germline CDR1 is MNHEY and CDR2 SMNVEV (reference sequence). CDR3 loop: CASRRLSNQPQHF. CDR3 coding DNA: TGTGCCAGCAGGCGTTTGAGCAATCAGCCCCAGCATTTT.

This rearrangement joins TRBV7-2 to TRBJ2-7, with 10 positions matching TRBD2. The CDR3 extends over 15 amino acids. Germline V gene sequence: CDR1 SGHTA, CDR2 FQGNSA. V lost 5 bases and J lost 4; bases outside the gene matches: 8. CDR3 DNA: TGTGCCAGCAGCCTCGGGGGGACTAGCGCTTACGAGCAGTACTTC. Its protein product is CASSLGGTSAYEQYF. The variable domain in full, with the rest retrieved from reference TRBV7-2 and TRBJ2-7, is GAGVSQSPSNKVTEKGKDVELRCDPISGHTALYWYRQSLGQGLEFLIYFQGNSAPDKSGLPSDRFSAERTGGSVSTLTIQRTQQEDSAVYLCASSLGGTSAYEQYFGPGTRLTVT.

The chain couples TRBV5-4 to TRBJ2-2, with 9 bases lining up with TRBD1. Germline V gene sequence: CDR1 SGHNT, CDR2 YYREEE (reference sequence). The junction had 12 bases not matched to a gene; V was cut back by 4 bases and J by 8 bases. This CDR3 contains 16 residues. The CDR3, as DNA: TGTGCCAGCAGCAAAGGACAGGGGTCAGGGGCGGGGGAGCTGTTTTTT. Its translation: CASSKGQGSGAGELFF.

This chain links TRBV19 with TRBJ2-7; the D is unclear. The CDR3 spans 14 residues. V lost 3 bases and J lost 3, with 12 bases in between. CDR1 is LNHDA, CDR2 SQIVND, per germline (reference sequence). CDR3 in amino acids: CASSMARPFYEQYF. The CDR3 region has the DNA TGTGCCAGTAGTATGGCCCGCCCTTTCTACGAGCAGTACTTC.

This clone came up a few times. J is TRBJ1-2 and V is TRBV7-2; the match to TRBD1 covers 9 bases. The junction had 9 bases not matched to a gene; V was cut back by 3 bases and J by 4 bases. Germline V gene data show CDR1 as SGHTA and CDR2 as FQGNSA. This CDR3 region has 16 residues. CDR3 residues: CASSLPPGQGIYGYTF. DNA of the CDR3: TGTGCCAGCAGCTTGCCTCCGGGACAGGGAATCTATGGCTACACCTTC.